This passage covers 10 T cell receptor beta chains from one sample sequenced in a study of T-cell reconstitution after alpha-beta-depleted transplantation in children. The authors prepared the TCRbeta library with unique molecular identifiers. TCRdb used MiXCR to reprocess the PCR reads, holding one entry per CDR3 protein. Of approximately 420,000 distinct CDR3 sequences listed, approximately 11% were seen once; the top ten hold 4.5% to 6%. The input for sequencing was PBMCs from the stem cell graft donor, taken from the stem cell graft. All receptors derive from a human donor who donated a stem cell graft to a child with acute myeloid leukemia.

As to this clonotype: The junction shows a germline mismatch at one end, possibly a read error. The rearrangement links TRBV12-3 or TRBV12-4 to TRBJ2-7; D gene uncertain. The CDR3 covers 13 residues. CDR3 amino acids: CASSFVLSYQQYF. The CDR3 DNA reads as TGTGCCAGCAGTTTTGTTTTGTCCTACCAGCAGTACTTC.

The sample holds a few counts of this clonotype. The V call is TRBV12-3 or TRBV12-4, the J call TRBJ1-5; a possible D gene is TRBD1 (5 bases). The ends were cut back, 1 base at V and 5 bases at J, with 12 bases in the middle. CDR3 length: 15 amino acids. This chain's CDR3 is CASSLGGGFDQPQHF. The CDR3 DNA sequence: TGTGCCAGCAGTTTAGGTGGGGGTTTTGATCAGCCCCAGCATTTT.

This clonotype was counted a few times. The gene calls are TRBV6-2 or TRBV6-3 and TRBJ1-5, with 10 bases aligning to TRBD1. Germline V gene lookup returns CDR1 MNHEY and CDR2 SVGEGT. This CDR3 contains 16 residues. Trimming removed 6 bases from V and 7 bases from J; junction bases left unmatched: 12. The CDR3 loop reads CASRRAGTGVRQPQHF. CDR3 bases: TGTGCCAGCAGAAGAGCCGGGACAGGGGTTCGCCAGCCCCAGCATTTT.

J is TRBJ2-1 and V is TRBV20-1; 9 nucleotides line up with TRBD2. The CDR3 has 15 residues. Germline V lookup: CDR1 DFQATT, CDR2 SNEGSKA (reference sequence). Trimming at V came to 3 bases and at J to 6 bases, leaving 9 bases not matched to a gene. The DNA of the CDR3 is TGCAGTGCTAGTCTTCCGCGGGGGGGAGGCAATGAGCAGTTCTTC. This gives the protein CSASLPRGGGNEQFF.

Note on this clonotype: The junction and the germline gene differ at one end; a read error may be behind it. CDR3 sequence reads: CANSLWDSDTQYF. CDR3 sequence (DNA): TGTGCCAACAGTTTATGGGATTCAGATACGCAGTATTTT. This chain uses TRBV12-3 or TRBV12-4 with TRBJ2-3; D remains unclear. The CDR3 has 13 amino acids.

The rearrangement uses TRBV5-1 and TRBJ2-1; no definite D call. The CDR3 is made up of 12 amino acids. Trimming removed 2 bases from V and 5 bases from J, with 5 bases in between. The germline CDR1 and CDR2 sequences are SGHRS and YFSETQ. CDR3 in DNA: TGCGCCAGCAGCTTCCTACACAATGAGCAGTTCTTC. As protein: CASSFLHNEQFF.

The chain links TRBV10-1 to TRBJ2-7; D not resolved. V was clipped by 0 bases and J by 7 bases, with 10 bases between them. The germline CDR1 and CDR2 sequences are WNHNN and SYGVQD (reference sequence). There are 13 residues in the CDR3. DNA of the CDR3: TGCGCCAGCAGTGAGTCGATTAGGAGTGAGCAGTACGTC. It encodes CASSESIRSEQYV.

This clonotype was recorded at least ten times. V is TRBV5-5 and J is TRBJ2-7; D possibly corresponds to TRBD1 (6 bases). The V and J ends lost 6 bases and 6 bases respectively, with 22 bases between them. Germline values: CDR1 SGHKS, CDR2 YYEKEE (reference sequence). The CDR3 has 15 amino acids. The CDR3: CASNPVSGADGEQYF. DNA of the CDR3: TGTGCCAGCAACCCCGTTTCAGGGGCGGATGGCGAGCAGTACTTC.

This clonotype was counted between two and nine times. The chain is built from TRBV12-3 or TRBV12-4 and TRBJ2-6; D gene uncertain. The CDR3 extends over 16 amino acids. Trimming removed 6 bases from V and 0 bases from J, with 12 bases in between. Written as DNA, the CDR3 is TGTGCCAGCAGCCGTGGGGTTACCTCTGGGGCCAACGTCCTGACTTTC. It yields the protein CASSRGVTSGANVLTF.

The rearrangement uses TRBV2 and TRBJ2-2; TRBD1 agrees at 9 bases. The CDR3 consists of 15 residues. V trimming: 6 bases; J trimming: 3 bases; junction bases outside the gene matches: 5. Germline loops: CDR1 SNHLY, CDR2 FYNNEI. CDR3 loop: CASSPRTGDTGELFF. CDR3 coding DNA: TGTGCCAGCAGCCCGAGGACAGGGGACACCGGGGAGCTGTTTTTT.